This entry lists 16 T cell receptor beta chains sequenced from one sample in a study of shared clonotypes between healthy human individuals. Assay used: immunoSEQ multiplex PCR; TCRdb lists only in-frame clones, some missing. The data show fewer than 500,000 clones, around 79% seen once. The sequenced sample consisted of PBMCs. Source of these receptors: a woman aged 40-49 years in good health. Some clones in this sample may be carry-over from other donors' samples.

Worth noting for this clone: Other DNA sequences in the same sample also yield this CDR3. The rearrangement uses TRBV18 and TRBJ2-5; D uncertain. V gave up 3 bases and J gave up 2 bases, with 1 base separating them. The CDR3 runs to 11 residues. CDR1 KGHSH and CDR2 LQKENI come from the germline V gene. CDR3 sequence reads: CASSPQETQYF. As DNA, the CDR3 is TGTGCCAGCTCACCTCAAGAGACCCAGTACTTC.

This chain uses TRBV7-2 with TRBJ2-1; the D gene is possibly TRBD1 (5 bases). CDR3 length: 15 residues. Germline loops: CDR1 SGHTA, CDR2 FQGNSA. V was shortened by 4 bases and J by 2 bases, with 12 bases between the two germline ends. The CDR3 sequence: CASSSRTNTYNEQFF. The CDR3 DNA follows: TGTGCCAGCAGCTCTCGGACAAACACCTACAATGAGCAGTTCTTC.

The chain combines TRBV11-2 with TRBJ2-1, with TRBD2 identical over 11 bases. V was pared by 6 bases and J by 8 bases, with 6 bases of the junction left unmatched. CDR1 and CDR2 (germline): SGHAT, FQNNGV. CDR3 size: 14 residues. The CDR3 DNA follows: TGTGCCAGCAGACGACTAGCGGGACCCCATGAGCAGTTCTTC. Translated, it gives CASRRLAGPHEQFF.

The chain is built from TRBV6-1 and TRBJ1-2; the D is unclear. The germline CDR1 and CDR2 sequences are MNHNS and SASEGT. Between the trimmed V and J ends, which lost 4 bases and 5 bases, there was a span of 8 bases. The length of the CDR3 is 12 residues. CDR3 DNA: TGTGCCAGCAGTGGACGGGTGTATGGCTACACCTTC. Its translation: CASSGRVYGYTF.

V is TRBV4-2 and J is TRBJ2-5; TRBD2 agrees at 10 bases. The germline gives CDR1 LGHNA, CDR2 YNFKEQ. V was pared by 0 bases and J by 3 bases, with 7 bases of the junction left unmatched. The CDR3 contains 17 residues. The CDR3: CASSQERGLAGEETQYF. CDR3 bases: TGTGCCAGCAGCCAAGAAAGGGGGCTAGCGGGAGAAGAGACCCAGTACTTC.

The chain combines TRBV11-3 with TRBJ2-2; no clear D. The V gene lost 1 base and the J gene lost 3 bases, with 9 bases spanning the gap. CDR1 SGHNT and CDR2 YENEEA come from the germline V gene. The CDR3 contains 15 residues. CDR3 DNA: TGTGCCAGCAGCTTAGGGGCATGGGACACCGGGGAGCTGTTTTTT. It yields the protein CASSLGAWDTGELFF. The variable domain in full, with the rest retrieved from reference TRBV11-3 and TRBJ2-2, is EAGVVQSPRYKIIEKKQPVAFWCNPISGHNTLYWYLQNLGQGPELLIRYENEEAVDDSQLPKDRFSAERLKGVDSTLKIQPAELGDSAVYLCASSLGAWDTGELFFGEGSRLTVL.

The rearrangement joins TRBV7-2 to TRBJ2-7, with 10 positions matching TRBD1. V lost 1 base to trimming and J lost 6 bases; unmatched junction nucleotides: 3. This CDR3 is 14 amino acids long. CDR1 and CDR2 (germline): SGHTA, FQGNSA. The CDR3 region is CASSLVGQGSEQYF. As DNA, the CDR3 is TGTGCCAGCAGCTTAGTGGGACAGGGGTCCGAGCAGTACTTC. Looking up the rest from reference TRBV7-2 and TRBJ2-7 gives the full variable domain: GAGVSQSPSNKVTEKGKDVELRCDPISGHTALYWYRQSLGQGLEFLIYFQGNSAPDKSGLPSDRFSAERTGGSVSTLTIQRTQQEDSAVYLCASSLVGQGSEQYFGPGTRLTVT.

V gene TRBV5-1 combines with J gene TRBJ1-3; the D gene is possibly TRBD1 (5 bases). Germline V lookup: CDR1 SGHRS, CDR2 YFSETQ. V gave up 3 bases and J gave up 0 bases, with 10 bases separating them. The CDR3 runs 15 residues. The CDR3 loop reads CASSYTGISGNTIYF. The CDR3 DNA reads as TGCGCCAGCAGCTATACAGGAATCTCTGGAAACACCATATATTTT.

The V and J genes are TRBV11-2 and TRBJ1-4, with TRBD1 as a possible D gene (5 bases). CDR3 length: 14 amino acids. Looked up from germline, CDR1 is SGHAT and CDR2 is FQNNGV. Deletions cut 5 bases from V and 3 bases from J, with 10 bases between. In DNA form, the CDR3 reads TGTGCCAGCAGCAAAAGGGGTGCTAATGAAAAACTGTTTTTT. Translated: CASSKRGANEKLFF.

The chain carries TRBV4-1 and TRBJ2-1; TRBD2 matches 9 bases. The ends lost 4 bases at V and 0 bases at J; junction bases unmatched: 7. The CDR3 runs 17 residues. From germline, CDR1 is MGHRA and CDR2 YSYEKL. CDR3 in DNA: TGCGCCAGCAGCCCTGGGACTAGCTGGAGCTCCTACAATGAGCAGTTCTTC. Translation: CASSPGTSWSSYNEQFF.

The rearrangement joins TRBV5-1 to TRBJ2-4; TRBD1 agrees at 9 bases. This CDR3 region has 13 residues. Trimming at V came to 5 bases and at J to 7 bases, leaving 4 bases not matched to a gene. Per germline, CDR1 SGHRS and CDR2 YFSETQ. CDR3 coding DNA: TGCGCCAGCAGACCCGGGACAGGGAACATTCAGTACTTC. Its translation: CASRPGTGNIQYF.

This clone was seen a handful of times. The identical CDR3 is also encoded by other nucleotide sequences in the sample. CDR3 loop: CASRGPGSSYEQYF. CDR3 nucleotides: TGTGCCAGCAGGGGACCAGGTAGCTCCTACGAGCAGTACTTC. V and J are TRBV28 and TRBJ2-7; perhaps D is TRBD1 or TRBD2 (5 bases each). V lost 6 bases and J 0 bases, leaving 12 bases between the germline ends. Germline CDR1 reads MDHEN; CDR2 reads SYDVKM. The length of the CDR3 is 14 residues.

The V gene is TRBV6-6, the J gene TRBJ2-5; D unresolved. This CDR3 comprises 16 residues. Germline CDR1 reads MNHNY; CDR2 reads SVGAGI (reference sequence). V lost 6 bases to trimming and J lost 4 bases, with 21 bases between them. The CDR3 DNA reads TGTGCCAGCAGGGCCCCAAACCGGCGAGGCCGAGAGACCCAGTACTTC. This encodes CASRAPNRRGRETQYF.

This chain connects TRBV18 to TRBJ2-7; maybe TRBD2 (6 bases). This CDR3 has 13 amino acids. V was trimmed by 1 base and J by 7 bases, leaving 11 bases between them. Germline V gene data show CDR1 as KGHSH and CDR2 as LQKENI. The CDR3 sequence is CASSPLAVDEQYF. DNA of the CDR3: TGTGCCAGCTCACCACTAGCGGTCGATGAGCAGTACTTC.

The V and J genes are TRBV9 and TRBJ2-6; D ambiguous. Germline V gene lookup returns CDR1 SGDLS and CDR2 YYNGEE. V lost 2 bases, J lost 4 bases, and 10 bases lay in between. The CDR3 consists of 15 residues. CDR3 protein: CASSVTPDGANVLTF. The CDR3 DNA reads TGTGCCAGCAGCGTGACGCCCGACGGGGCCAACGTCCTGACTTTC.

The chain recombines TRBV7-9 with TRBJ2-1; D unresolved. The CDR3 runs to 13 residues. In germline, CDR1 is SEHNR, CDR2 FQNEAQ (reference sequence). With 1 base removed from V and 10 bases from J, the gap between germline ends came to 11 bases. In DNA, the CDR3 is TGTGCCAGCAGCTTAGTCCCACCCTCGGAGCAGTTCTTC. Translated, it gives CASSLVPPSEQFF.